A selection of T cell receptor beta chains follows, all from one sample in a study of shared clonotypes between healthy human individuals. Measured with immunoSEQ multiplex PCR; TCRdb has only the in-frame clones, and not every one. The data contain roughly 2.6 million clones, about 92% of them seen just once; the ten biggest clones take up around 0.15%. Input material: naive CD4+ T cells sorted from blood. The receptors come from a man between 18 and 29 years old in good health. The CDR3 runs from the conserved cysteine through the conserved F or W. D genes are given only for firm matches.

j_call v_call d_call cdr3_aa cdr3_nt
TRBJ2-3 TRBV2 . CASSELGVGTDTQYF TGTGCCAGCAGTGAACTTGGGGTTGGCACAGATACGCAGTATTTT
TRBJ2-3 TRBV11-3 . CASSFVCSGASTDTQYF TGTGCCAGCAGCTTTGTTTGTAGCGGAGCTAGCACAGATACGCAGTATTTT
TRBJ1-1 TRBV5-1 . CASSLGAANTEAFF TGCGCCAGCAGCTTGGGGGCAGCGAACACTGAAGCTTTCTTT
TRBJ1-1 TRBV30 . CAFLRGDTEAFF TGTGCCTTTCTACGGGGAGACACTGAAGCTTTCTTT
TRBJ1-1 TRBV6-1 . CASSEYFGSGTEAFF TGTGCCAGCAGTGAATATTTCGGGAGTGGGACTGAAGCTTTCTTT
TRBJ2-3 TRBV10-3 . CAIRGTDTQYF TGTGCCATCCGCGGCACAGATACGCAGTATTTT
TRBJ2-7 TRBV6-5 TRBD1 CATERQGFSYEQYF TGTGCCACCGAGAGACAGGGGTTCTCCTACGAGCAGTACTTC
TRBJ2-5 TRBV7-3 TRBD1 CASSMTGTVQETQYF TGTGCCAGCAGCATGACCGGGACAGTCCAAGAGACCCAGTACTTC
TRBJ2-3 TRBV28 TRBD1 CASSQTGGTDTQYF TGTGCCAGCAGTCAAACAGGGGGCACAGATACGCAGTATTTT
TRBJ2-2 TRBV7-9 . CASSLAADGELFF TGTGCCAGCAGCTTAGCGGCGGACGGGGAGCTGTTTTTT